Shown below are 25 T cell receptor beta chains from a single sample sequenced in a study of T-cell reconstitution after alpha-beta-depleted transplantation in children. Using unique molecular identifiers, the investigators prepared the TCRbeta library. A single record per CDR3 protein comes from TCRdb applying MiXCR to the PCR reads. The sample shows approximately 590,000 distinct CDR3 sequences, about 11% of them seen only once. The material was PBMCs from the stem cell graft donor, obtained from the stem cell graft. All receptors derive from a human donor who donated a stem cell graft to a child with acute myeloid leukemia.

The sample holds many counts of this clonotype. One end of the junction fails to match germline, which may point to a read error. Here the CDR3 reads CASSLVPTGELFF. The DNA of the CDR3 is TGTGCTAGCAGCTTAGTCCCAACCGGGGAGCTGTTTTTT. The rearrangement joins TRBV7-7 to TRBJ2-2; D unclear. Germline V CDR1 and CDR2: SSHAT, FNYEAQ (reference sequence). The CDR3 has 13 amino acids.

This clonotype has ten or more counts. V gene TRBV5-1 combines with J gene TRBJ2-1; 7 bases align to TRBD2. J lost 7 bases, V lost 0 bases, and 10 bases had no gene match. Germline CDR1 SGHRS, CDR2 YFSETQ. This CDR3 has 16 amino acids. CDR3 loop: CASSLVGGRRQNEQFF. DNA of the CDR3: TGCGCCAGCAGCTTGGTTGGCGGGAGAAGGCAAAATGAGCAGTTCTTC.

This clonotype was seen repeatedly, ten times or more. The CDR3 is CSATPSTSLNTGELFF. For the CDR3, the DNA is TGCAGTGCTACCCCATCTACATCCTTGAACACCGGGGAGCTGTTTTTT. The chain uses TRBV20-1 and TRBJ2-2; D is unresolved. V lost 4 bases and J lost 1, with 16 bases in between. CDR3 length: 16 residues. Germline V CDR1 and CDR2: DFQATT, SNEGSKA (reference sequence).

A few counts support this clonotype. J is TRBJ2-5 and V is TRBV29-1; unclear D gene. CDR3 length: 13 amino acids. The germline V gene encodes CDR1 SQVTM and CDR2 ANQGSEA. Trimming left V 4 bases short and J 1 base short, with 10 bases between. The CDR3 bases are TGCAGCGTTGTAGGACGGCTCCAAGAGACCCAGTACTTC. The encoded protein is CSVVGRLQETQYF.

This clonotype was counted ten times or more. One end of the junction is discordant with germline, which a read error may explain. The chain employs TRBV7-2 and TRBJ2-3; 8 nucleotides line up with TRBD2. The CDR3 covers 15 residues. Per germline, CDR1 SGHTA and CDR2 FQGNSA. CDR3 sequence: CASSTGTSPSETQYF. CDR3 DNA: TGTGCCAGCAGTACCGGGACTAGTCCTTCAGAGACGCAGTATTTT.

This chain connects TRBV15 to TRBJ2-3; D may be TRBD1 (6 bases). The germline V gene encodes CDR1 LNHNV and CDR2 YYDKDF (reference sequence). The CDR3 extends over 13 amino acids. Between the trimmed V and J ends, which lost 0 bases and 9 bases, there was a span of 10 bases. CDR3 sequence: CATSRDSGATQYF. The CDR3 DNA reads TGTGCCACCAGCAGAGATTCAGGGGCCACGCAGTATTTT.

This chain connects TRBV20-1 to TRBJ1-1; a weak D match, TRBD1 (5 bases). The V and J ends lost 4 bases and 4 bases respectively, with 7 bases between them. CDR3 size: 11 residues. In germline, CDR1 is DFQATT, CDR2 SNEGSKA (reference sequence). As DNA, the CDR3 is TGCAGTGCTAAGGGGCGCACTGAAGCTTTCTTT. Translation gives CSAKGRTEAFF.

This clonotype was observed at least ten times. The chain links TRBV28 to TRBJ2-4; D unclear. Germline values: CDR1 MDHEN, CDR2 SYDVKM. The CDR3 runs to 14 residues. Trimming took off 3 bases at V and 7 bases at J, with 13 bases between the two ends. This chain's CDR3 is CASSLRLPGNIQYF. CDR3 DNA: TGTGCCAGCAGTTTGCGGCTACCTGGGAACATTCAGTACTTC.

The genes are TRBV29-1 and TRBJ1-2; TRBD1 aligns across 7 bases. Looked up from germline, CDR1 is SQVTM and CDR2 is ANQGSEA. The CDR3 has 17 residues. V shed 3 bases and J 6 bases; nucleotides not matched to a gene: 19. Here the CDR3 reads CSVENHDREGAADGYTF. As DNA, the CDR3 is TGCAGCGTTGAGAACCACGACAGGGAAGGTGCAGCGGATGGCTACACCTTC. Using reference TRBV29-1 and TRBJ1-2 for the parts outside the CDR3, the full variable domain is SAVISQKPSRDICQRGTSLTIQCQVDSQVTMMFWYRQQPGQSLTLIATANQGSEATYESGFVIDKFPISRPNLTFSTLTVSNMSPEDSSIYLCSVENHDREGAADGYTFGSGTRLTVV.

This chain's CDR3 is CASSLKAGSTDTQYF. As DNA, the CDR3 is TGTGCCAGCAGCTTAAAGGCGGGTAGCACAGATACGCAGTATTTT. The rearrangement links TRBV7-2 to TRBJ2-3; D is possibly TRBD2 (5 bases). Germline V gene data show CDR1 as SGHTA and CDR2 as FQGNSA. Trimming shortened V by 2 bases and J by 0 bases, and 9 bases separated the two germline ends. The CDR3 length is 15 residues.

A few counts support this clonotype. The genes are TRBV7-8 and TRBJ2-1; 9 positions match TRBD1. The germline V gene has CDR1 SGHVS and CDR2 FQNEAQ. Unmatched junction bases numbered 8, after V lost 5 bases and J lost 6 bases. The CDR3 extends over 15 amino acids. The CDR3 DNA follows: TGTGCCAGCAGCCCCCCGGGACAGGGTCGCAATGAGCAGTTCTTC. This encodes CASSPPGQGRNEQFF.

The chain couples TRBV29-1 to TRBJ1-1, with a weak D call TRBD1 (5 bases). Germline V gene sequence: CDR1 SQVTM, CDR2 ANQGSEA. The CDR3 totals 12 residues. The V end lost 3 bases, the J end lost 5 bases, and 10 bases lay between the germline ends. The CDR3 loop reads CSVEAGRTEAFF. The CDR3 region has the DNA TGCAGCGTTGAGGCAGGGAGGACTGAAGCTTTCTTT.

To note about this clonotype: This may be a read error, as it is one base from a much larger clone. The chain combines TRBV5-1 with TRBJ2-1, with D perhaps TRBD2 (6 bases). CDR3 length: 16 residues. Trimming left V 2 bases short and J 12 bases short, with 24 bases between. The germline V gene has CDR1 SGHRS and CDR2 YFSETQ. The CDR3 sequence: CASSFYERAGWDGQFF. In DNA form, the CDR3 reads TGCGCCAGCAGCTTTTATGAGCGGGCAGGTTGGGATGGGCAGTTCTTC.

This clonotype was found many times. The gene calls are TRBV28 and TRBJ2-1, with 13 bases that match TRBD2. Germline V gene lookup returns CDR1 MDHEN and CDR2 SYDVKM. The V segment lost 7 bases and the J segment 6 bases; nucleotides outside the gene matches: 6. The CDR3 has 15 residues. CDR3 in amino acids: CASNFGLAGVNEQFF. The CDR3 nucleotides read TGTGCCAGCAACTTTGGACTAGCGGGAGTCAATGAGCAGTTCTTC.

The CDR3 bases are TGTGCCAGCAGCCTTACAACGACAGGGACCAGCGAGCAGTACTTC. Its protein product is CASSLTTTGTSEQYF. V usage is TRBV3-1 and J usage is TRBJ2-7; 7 nucleotides line up with TRBD1. The CDR3 spans 15 residues. The germline V gene has CDR1 LGHDT and CDR2 YNNKEL (reference sequence). V lost 4 bases and J lost 6; bases outside the gene matches: 12.

Points on this clonotype: The germline gene is not matched at one end of the junction; a read error may be the cause. V and J are TRBV7-3 and TRBJ2-7; 8 bases match TRBD1. CDR1 is SGHTA and CDR2 is FQGTGA in the germline V gene. This CDR3 contains 13 residues. CDR3 nucleotides: TGTGCCAGCAGCTTAGTCGCTGGGACAGGCCTGGACTTC. This translates into CASSLVAGTGLDF.

In the case of this clonotype: A single base separates this from a much larger clone, so it may be a read error. The conserved phenylalanine or tryptophan normally closing the CDR3 is absent here, so this likely arose from a read error. This chain joins TRBV5-1 and TRBJ1-1; no clear D gene. CDR3 size: 14 residues. V was trimmed by 4 bases and J by 0 bases, leaving 10 bases between them. Germline V gene data show CDR1 as SGHRS and CDR2 as YFSETQ. DNA of the CDR3: TGCGCCAGCAGCCAGACAACTTTGAACACTGAAGCTTTCCTT. Its protein is CASSQTTLNTEAFL.

In this sample, this clonotype turned up many times. The CDR3 reads CARRGRGGNTEAFF. The CDR3 DNA is TGTGCCAGACGCGGCAGGGGCGGGAACACTGAAGCTTTCTTT. The chain couples TRBV7-6 to TRBJ1-1; a possible D gene is TRBD1 (6 bases). The CDR3 totals 14 residues. Germline V gene data show CDR1 as SGHVS and CDR2 as FNYEAQ. V shed 9 bases and J shed 1 base, with 15 bases lying between them.

This clonotype was detected only a few times. One junction end does not reproduce the germline sequence, and a read error may be involved. The chain recombines TRBV20-1 with TRBJ2-3; weak D call: TRBD2 (6 bases). The CDR3 has 15 amino acids. Germline V lookup: CDR1 DFQATT, CDR2 SNEGSKA (reference sequence). Here the CDR3 reads CCASPRAGRTDTQYF. CDR3 sequence (DNA): TGCTGTGCTAGCCCGAGAGCGGGTCGCACAGATACGCAGTATTTT.

The V and J genes are TRBV18 and TRBJ2-5; D is perhaps TRBD2 (6 bases). CDR1 is KGHSH, CDR2 LQKENI, per germline. Trimming took 1 base from V and 2 from J, leaving 8 bases between them. The CDR3 has 14 amino acids. The CDR3: CASSPLAEQETQYF. CDR3 nucleotide sequence: TGTGCCAGCTCACCACTAGCGGAACAAGAGACCCAGTACTTC.

This clonotype was counted many times. The chain employs TRBV2 and TRBJ2-1, with a tentative D call TRBD2 (6 bases). The CDR3 loop spans 13 amino acids. Per the germline V gene, CDR1 is SNHLY and CDR2 is FYNNEI. Between the trimmed V and J ends, which lost 8 bases and 5 bases, there was a span of 13 bases. The CDR3 region has the DNA TGTGCCAGCGCGGGGAACTTCAACAATGAGCAGTTCTTC. Protein product: CASAGNFNNEQFF.

The chain has TRBV7-2 and TRBJ2-7, with TRBD2 matching over 9 bases. Germline V gene data show CDR1 as SGHTA and CDR2 as FQGNSA. V lost 1 base, J lost 6 bases, and 7 bases stayed unmatched. The CDR3 loop spans 15 amino acids. DNA for the CDR3: TGTGCCAGCAGCTTAGGTCTAGCGGGACCCTCCGAGCAGTACTTC. Residues: CASSLGLAGPSEQYF.

This clonotype was counted many times. J is TRBJ1-5 and V is TRBV4-3; unclear D gene. The length of the CDR3 is 13 residues. V was pared by 4 bases and J by 3 bases, with 7 bases between. Germline assignment: CDR1 LGHNA and CDR2 YSLEER. The CDR3 loop reads CASSLGLNQPQHF. The CDR3 region has the DNA TGCGCCAGCAGCCTAGGGCTCAATCAGCCCCAGCATTTT.

In this sample, this clonotype turned up many times. The chain recombines TRBV7-3 with TRBJ2-1, with TRBD2 matching 10 bases. This CDR3 contains 15 residues. The germline gives CDR1 SGHTA, CDR2 FQGTGA. V gave up 1 base and J gave up 7 bases; unmatched junction bases: 4. Here the CDR3 reads CASSLRASGSNEQFF. As DNA, the CDR3 is TGTGCCAGCAGCTTAAGGGCTAGCGGGAGTAATGAGCAGTTCTTC.

The V and J genes are TRBV19 and TRBJ2-2; D unclear. The CDR3 spans 13 residues. Per the germline V gene, CDR1 is LNHDA and CDR2 is SQIVND (reference sequence). Trimming took 4 bases from V and 10 from J, leaving 13 bases between them. The CDR3 here is CASSTTWSAELFF. In DNA form, the CDR3 reads TGTGCCAGTAGTACAACCTGGTCCGCGGAGCTGTTTTTT.